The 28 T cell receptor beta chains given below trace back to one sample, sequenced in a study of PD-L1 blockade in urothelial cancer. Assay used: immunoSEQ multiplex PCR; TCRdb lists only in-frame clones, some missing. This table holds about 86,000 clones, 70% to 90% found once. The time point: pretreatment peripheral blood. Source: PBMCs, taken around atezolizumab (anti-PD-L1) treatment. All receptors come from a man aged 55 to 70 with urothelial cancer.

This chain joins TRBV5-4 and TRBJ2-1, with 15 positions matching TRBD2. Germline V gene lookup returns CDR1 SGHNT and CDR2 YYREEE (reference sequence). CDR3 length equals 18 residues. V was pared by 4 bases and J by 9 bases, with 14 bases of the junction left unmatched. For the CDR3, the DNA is TGTGCCAGCAGCCCGTATCCGGGACTAGCGGGAGGTAACGGTGAGCAGTTCTTC. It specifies CASSPYPGLAGGNGEQFF.

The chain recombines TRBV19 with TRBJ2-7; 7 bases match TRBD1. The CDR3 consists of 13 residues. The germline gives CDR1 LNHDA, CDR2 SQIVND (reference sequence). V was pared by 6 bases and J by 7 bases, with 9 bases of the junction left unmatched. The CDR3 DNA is TGTGCCAGTAGCGCAACAGGGGTGAGGGAGCAGTACTTC. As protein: CASSATGVREQYF.

The CDR3 DNA is TGTGCCATCAGTGAGTCGGGGAAAAGGGAGATCGTATATTTT. Its protein product is CAISESGKREIVYF. The chain joins TRBV10-3 to TRBJ1-3, with D unresolved. V lost 0 bases and J 14 bases, leaving 17 bases between the germline ends. This CDR3 has 14 residues. CDR1 is ENHRY and CDR2 is SYGVKD in the germline V gene.

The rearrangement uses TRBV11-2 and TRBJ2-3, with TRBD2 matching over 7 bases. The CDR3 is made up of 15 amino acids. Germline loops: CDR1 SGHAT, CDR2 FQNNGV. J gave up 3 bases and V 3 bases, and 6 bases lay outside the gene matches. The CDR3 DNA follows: TGTGCCAGCAGCTTGGGCGGGAGACCAACAGATACGCAGTATTTT. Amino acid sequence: CASSLGGRPTDTQYF.

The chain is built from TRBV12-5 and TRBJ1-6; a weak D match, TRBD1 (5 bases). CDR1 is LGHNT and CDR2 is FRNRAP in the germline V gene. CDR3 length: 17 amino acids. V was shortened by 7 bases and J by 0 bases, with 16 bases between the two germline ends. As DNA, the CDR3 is TGTGCTAGTGCTCTCCGACAGTCAAGCTCCTATAATTCACCCCTCCACTTT. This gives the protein CASALRQSSSYNSPLHF.

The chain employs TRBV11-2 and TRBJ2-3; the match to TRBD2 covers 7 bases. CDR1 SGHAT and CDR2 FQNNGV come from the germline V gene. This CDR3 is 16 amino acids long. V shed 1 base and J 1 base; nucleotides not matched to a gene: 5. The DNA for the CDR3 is TGTGCCAGCAGCTTAGTCTCTGGGGGGGGCACAGATACGCAGTATTTT. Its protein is CASSLVSGGGTDTQYF.

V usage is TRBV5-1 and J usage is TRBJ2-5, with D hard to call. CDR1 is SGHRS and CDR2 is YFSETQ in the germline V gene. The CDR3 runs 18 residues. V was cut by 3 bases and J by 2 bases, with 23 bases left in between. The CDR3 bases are TGCGCCAGCAGCTCGGATCCATACGCTGAGACAAGACAAGAGACCCAGTACTTC. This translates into CASSSDPYAETRQETQYF.

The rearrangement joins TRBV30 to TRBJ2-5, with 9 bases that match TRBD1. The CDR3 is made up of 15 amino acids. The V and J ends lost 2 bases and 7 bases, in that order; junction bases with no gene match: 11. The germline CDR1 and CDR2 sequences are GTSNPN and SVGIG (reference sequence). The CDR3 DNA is TGTGCCTGGAGTCACAGGGGGCGTGGGTCCGGGACCCAGTACTTC. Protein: CAWSHRGRGSGTQYF.

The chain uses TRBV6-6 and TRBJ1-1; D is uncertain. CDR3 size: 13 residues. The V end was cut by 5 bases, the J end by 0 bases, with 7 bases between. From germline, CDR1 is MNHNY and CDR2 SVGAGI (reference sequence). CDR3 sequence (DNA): TGTGCCAGCAGTCTACTATTGAACACTGAAGCTTTCTTT. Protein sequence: CASSLLLNTEAFF.

The CDR3 DNA reads TGTGCCAGCAGCTACGAAGCGGGAGGGCCCTACGAGCAGTACTTC. Amino acid sequence: CASSYEAGGPYEQYF. The chain carries TRBV11-2 and TRBJ2-7, with 10 bases fitting TRBD2. Germline CDR1 and CDR2: SGHAT and FQNNGV. After removal of 4 bases from V and 2 bases from J, the junction contained 5 bases not matched to a gene. The CDR3 extends over 15 amino acids.

The DNA for the CDR3 is TGCGCCAGCAGTGTTGGCACCCATAACACAGATACGCAGTATTTT. Translating gives CASSVGTHNTDTQYF. V gene TRBV10-1 combines with J gene TRBJ2-3; D not certain. V lost 4 bases and J 2 bases, leaving 13 bases between the germline ends. This CDR3 has 15 residues. The germline CDR1 and CDR2 sequences are WNHNN and SYGVQD (reference sequence).

DNA of the CDR3: TGTGCCAGCAGCTTCGGGCTAGCGGGAGATTTTAAGGAGACCCAGTACTTC. Protein sequence: CASSFGLAGDFKETQYF. V and J are TRBV5-4 and TRBJ2-5; 10 bases match TRBD2. CDR1 is SGHNT and CDR2 is YYREEE in the germline V gene (reference sequence). The CDR3 has 17 amino acids. Trimming took 2 bases from V and 5 from J; bases not matched to a gene: 12.

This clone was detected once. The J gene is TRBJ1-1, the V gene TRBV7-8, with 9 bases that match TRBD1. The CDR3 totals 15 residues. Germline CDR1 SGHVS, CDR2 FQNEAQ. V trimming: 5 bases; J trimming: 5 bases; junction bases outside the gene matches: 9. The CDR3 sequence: CASSLEGQGVTEAFF. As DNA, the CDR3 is TGTGCCAGCAGCCTCGAGGGACAGGGAGTAACTGAAGCTTTCTTT. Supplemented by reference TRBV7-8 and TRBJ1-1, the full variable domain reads GAGVSQSPRYKVAKRGQDVALRCDPISGHVSLFWYQQALGQGPEFLTYFQNEAQLDKSGLPSDRFFAERPEGSVSTLKIQRTQQEDSAVYLCASSLEGQGVTEAFFGQGTRLTVV.

CDR3 DNA sequence: TGTGCCAGTCAAAACCCGAGAGGAGACGAGAATACGCAGTATTTT. Translated: CASQNPRGDENTQYF. This sequence joins TRBV19 and TRBJ2-3, with unresolved D. The CDR3 has 15 amino acids. Trimming took 8 bases from V and 7 from J, leaving 22 bases between them. Germline CDR1 and CDR2: LNHDA and SQIVND (reference sequence).

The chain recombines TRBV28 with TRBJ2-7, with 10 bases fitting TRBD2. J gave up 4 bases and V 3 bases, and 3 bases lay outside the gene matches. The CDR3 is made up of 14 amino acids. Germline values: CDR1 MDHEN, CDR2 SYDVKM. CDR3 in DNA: TGTGCCAGCAGTTTTGCTAGCGGGAGTTACGAGCAGTACTTC. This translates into CASSFASGSYEQYF.

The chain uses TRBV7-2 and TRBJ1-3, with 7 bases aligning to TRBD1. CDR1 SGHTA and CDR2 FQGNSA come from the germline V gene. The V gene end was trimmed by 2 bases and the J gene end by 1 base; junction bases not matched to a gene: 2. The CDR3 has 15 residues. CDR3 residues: CASSLSGGSGNTIYF. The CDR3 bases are TGTGCCAGCAGCTTATCAGGGGGATCTGGAAACACCATATATTTT. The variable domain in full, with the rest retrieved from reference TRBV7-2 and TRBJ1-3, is GAGVSQSPSNKVTEKGKDVELRCDPISGHTALYWYRQSLGQGLEFLIYFQGNSAPDKSGLPSDRFSAERTGGSVSTLTIQRTQQEDSAVYLCASSLSGGSGNTIYFGEGSWLTVV.

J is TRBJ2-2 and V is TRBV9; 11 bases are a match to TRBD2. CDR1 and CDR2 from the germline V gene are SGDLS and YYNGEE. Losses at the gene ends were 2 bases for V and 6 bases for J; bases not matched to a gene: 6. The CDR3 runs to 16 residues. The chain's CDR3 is CASSVRSGRGSGELFF. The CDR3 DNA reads TGTGCCAGCAGCGTTCGTAGCGGGAGGGGGTCCGGGGAGCTGTTTTTT.

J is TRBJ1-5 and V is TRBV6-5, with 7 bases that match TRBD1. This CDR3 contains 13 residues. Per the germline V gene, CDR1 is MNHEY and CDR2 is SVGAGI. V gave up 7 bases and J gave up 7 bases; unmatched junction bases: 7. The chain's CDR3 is CASTRTGNQPQHF. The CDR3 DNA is TGTGCCAGCACGAGGACAGGAAACCAGCCCCAGCATTTT.

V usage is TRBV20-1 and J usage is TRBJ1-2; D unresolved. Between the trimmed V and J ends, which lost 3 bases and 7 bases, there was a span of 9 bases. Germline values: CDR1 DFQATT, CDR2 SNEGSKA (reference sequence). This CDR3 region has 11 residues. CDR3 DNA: TGCAGTGCTAGTCGGGGTATTGGCTACACCTTC. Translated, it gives CSASRGIGYTF.

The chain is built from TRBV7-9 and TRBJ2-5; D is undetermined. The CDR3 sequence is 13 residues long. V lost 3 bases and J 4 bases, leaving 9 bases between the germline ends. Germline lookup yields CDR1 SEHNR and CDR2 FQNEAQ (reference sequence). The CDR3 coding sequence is TGTGCCAGCAGCTTGAGGCGATCAGAGACCCAGTACTTC. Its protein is CASSLRRSETQYF.

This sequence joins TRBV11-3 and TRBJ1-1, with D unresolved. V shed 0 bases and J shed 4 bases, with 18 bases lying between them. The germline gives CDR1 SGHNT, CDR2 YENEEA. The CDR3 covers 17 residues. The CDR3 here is CASSLEVGVGGSTEAFF. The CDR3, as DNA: TGTGCCAGCAGCTTAGAGGTCGGTGTCGGCGGTAGCACTGAAGCTTTCTTT.

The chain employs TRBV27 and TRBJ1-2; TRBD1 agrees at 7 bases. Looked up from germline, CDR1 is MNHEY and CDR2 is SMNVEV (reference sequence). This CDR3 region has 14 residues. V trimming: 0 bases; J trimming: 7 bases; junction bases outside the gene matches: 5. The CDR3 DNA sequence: TGTGCCAGCAGTTTATCGGTACAGGGGATTGGCTACACCTTC. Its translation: CASSLSVQGIGYTF.

CDR3 residues: CASSVGANLQNEKLFF. DNA of the CDR3: TGTGCCAGCAGCGTGGGGGCTAATTTACAAAATGAAAAACTGTTTTTT. The chain joins TRBV9 to TRBJ1-4; tentative D call: TRBD1 (6 bases). There are 16 residues in the CDR3. Between the trimmed V and J ends, which lost 2 bases and 5 bases, there was a span of 16 bases. Germline lookup yields CDR1 SGDLS and CDR2 YYNGEE.

The CDR3 coding sequence is TGTGCCTGGAGTATCGGAGCCAAAAACATTCAGTACTTC. It specifies CAWSIGAKNIQYF. V gene TRBV30 combines with J gene TRBJ2-4; D gene unclear. V lost 2 bases, J lost 0 bases, and 5 bases lay in between. The CDR3 is made up of 13 amino acids. CDR1 and CDR2 from the germline V gene are GTSNPN and SVGIG (reference sequence).

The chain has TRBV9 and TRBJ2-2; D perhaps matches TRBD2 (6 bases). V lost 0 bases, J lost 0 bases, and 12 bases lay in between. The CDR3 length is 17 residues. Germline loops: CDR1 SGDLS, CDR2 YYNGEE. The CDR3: CASSVATGSSNTGELFF. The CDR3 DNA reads TGTGCCAGCAGCGTAGCAACCGGGAGTTCGAACACCGGGGAGCTGTTTTTT.

CDR3 protein: CASSQNRNTEAFF. For the CDR3, the DNA is TGCGCCAGCAGCCAAAACAGGAACACTGAAGCTTTCTTT. The V and J genes are TRBV4-3 and TRBJ1-1; the D is unclear. From germline, CDR1 is LGHNA and CDR2 YSLEER. The germline V and J ends were trimmed by 2 bases and 1 base, with 5 bases remaining between them. The CDR3 covers 13 residues.

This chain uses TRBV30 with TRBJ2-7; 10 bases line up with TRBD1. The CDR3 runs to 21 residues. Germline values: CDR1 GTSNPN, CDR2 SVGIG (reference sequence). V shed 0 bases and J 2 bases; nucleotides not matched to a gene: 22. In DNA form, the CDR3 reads TGTGCCTGGAGTGTATGGGACAGGGGTGATCCCAATCTACGCCCCACCTACGAGCAGTACTTC. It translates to CAWSVWDRGDPNLRPTYEQYF.

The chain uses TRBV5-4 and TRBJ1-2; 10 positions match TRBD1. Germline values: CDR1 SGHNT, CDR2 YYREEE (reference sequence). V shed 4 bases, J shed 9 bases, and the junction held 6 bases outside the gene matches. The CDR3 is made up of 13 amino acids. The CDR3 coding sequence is TGTGCCAGCAGCCTCGACAGGGGGCAAAGCTACACCTTC. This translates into CASSLDRGQSYTF.